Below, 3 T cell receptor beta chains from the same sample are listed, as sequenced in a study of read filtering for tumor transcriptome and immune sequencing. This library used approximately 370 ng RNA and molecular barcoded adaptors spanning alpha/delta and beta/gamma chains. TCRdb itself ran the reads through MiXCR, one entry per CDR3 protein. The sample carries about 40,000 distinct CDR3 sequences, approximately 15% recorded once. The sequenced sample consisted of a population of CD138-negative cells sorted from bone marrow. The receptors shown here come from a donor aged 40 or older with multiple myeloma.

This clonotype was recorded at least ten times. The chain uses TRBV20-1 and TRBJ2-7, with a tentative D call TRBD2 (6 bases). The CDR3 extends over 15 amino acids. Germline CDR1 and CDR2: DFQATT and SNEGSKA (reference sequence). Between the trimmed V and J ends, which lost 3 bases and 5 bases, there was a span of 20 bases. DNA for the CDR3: TGCAGTGCTAGTCCCTCCTCCGGGAGAGTCAACGAGCAGTACTTC. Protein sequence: CSASPSSGRVNEQYF.

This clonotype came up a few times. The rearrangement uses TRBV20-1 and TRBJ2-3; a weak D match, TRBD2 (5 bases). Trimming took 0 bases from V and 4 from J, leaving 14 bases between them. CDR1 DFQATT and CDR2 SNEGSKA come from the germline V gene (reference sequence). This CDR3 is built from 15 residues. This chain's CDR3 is CSARDSSPPADTQYF. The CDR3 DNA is TGCAGTGCTAGAGATTCTAGCCCTCCCGCAGATACGCAGTATTTT.

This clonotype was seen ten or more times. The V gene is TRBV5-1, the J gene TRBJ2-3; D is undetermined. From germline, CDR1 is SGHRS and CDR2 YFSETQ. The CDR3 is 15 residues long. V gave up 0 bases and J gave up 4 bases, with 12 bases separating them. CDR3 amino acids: CASSLDGYSADTQYF. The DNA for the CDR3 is TGCGCCAGCAGCTTGGACGGGTATTCCGCAGATACGCAGTATTTT.